This T cell receptor beta chain originates from a study of neurological immune-mediated disorders. TCRdb re-analysed the 5' RACE reads in MiXCR, keeping a single row per CDR3 protein. The sample lists about 84,000 distinct CDR3 sequences, about 4% occurring once. Specified time point: longitudinal time-point 3. This clonotype was picked up many times. Its antigen remains unknown. Study results and caveats: In HTLV-1-associated myelopathy, TCR clonal expansion was greatest, and in multiple sclerosis it was least, below healthy controls.

This sequence was found in a woman between 55 and 75 years old with multiple sclerosis. Sequencing was performed on PBMCs.

The CDR3 region has the DNA TGTGCCAGCAGTTCACCGCTTGGCAGGGCAGGAGACGAGCAGTACTTC. Its protein product is CASSSPLGRAGDEQYF. The chain couples TRBV12-3 or TRBV12-4 to TRBJ2-7; tentative D call: TRBD1 (5 bases). CDR3 length: 16 amino acids. Between the trimmed V and J ends, which lost 4 bases and 5 bases, there was a span of 21 bases.